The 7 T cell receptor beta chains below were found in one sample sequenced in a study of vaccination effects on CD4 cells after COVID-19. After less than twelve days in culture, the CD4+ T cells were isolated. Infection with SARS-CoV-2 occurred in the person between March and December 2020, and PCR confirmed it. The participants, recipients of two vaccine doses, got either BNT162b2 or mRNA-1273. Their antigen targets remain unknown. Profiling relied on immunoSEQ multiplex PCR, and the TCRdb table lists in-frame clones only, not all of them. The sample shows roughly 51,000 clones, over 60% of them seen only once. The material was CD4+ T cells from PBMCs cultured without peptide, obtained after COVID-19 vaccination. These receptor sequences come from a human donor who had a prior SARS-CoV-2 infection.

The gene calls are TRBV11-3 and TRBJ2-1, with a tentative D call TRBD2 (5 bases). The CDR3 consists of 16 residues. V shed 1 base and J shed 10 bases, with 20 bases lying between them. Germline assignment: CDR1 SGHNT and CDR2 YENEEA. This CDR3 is CASSLADRVAGGEQFF. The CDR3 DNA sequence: TGTGCCAGCAGCTTAGCGGATCGAGTGGCAGGCGGGGAGCAGTTCTTC.

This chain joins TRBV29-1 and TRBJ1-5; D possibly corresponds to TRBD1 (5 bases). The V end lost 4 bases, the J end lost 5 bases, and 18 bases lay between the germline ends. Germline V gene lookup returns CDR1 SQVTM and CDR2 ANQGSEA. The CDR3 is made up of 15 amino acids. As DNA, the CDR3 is TGCAGCGTTGCGGAGGGGCAGGGAAGGGATCAGCCCCAGCATTTT. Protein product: CSVAEGQGRDQPQHF.

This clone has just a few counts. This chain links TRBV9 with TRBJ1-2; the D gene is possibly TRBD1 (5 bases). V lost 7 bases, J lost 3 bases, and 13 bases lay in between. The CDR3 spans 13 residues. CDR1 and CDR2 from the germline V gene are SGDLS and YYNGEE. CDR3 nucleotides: TGTGCCAGCTCCAAGGACACTTACTATGGCTACACCTTC. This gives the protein CASSKDTYYGYTF. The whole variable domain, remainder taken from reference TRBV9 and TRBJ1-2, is DSGVTQTPKHLITATGQRVTLRCSPRSGDLSVYWYQQSLDQGLQFLIQYYNGEERAKGNILERFSAQQFPDLHSELNLSSLELGDSALYFCASSKDTYYGYTFGSGTRLTVV.

The CDR3, as DNA: TGCGCCAGCAGCTTTGGGCTAGCGGGGACAGATACGCAGTATTTT. This codes for CASSFGLAGTDTQYF. This rearrangement joins TRBV5-1 to TRBJ2-3; 9 bases are a match to TRBD2. CDR1 and CDR2 from the germline V gene are SGHRS and YFSETQ. Unmatched junction bases numbered 4, after V lost 2 bases and J lost 3 bases. The CDR3 loop spans 15 amino acids.

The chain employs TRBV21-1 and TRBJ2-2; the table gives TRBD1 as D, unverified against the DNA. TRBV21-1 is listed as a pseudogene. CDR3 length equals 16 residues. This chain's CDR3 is CASIPTHRANTGELFF. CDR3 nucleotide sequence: TGTGCCAGCATCCCAACTCACAGGGCGAACACCGGGGAGCTGTTTTTT.

In DNA, the CDR3 is TGTGCCAGCAGCCCGCCGGGACAGAGTAATTCACCCCTCCACTTT. Its translation: CASSPPGQSNSPLHF. The chain uses TRBV7-9 and TRBJ1-6; 7 positions match TRBD1. Germline V gene data show CDR1 as SEHNR and CDR2 as FQNEAQ (reference sequence). The CDR3 covers 15 residues. The J segment lost 6 bases and the V segment lost 5 bases, leaving 7 bases of the junction unmatched.

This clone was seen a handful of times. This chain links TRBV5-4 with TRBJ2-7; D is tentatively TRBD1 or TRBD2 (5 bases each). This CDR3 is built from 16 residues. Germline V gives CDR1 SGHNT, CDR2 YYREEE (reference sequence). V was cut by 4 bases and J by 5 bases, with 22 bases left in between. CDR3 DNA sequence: TGTGCCAGCAGCCGGGACCATTACCTAATGATGGACGAGCAGTACTTC. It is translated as CASSRDHYLMMDEQYF.